A single sample is the source of the 26 T cell receptor beta chains below, sequenced in a study of response to subunit inactivated influenza vaccine. TCRdb re-derived calls from the RT-PCR reads in MiXCR, one entry per CDR3 protein. This sample has 800,000 to 1,000,000 distinct CDR3 sequences; around 20% occur once, and the top ten carry 10%. Specimen: PBMCs from blood, collected more than 4 days after vaccination. These receptors originate from a man aged 50 to 60 who received an inactivated influenza vaccine.

As DNA, the CDR3 is TGTGCCAGCAGTGTAGGACAGGGGGCTTCCCAAGAGACCCAGTACTTC. Encoded protein: CASSVGQGASQETQYF. V and J are TRBV12-3 or TRBV12-4 and TRBJ2-5; TRBD1 agrees at 11 bases. CDR3 length equals 16 residues. Trimming cost V 5 bases and J 1 base; bases outside gene matches: 6.

The gene calls are TRBV7-2 and TRBJ2-2, with TRBD1 matching over 10 bases. This CDR3 spans 15 amino acids. V was pared by 4 bases and J by 6 bases, with 5 bases of the junction left unmatched. Germline loops: CDR1 SGHTA, CDR2 FQGNSA. As DNA, the CDR3 is TGTGCCAGCAGCTCCGGGACAGGGGTGCCCGGGGAGCTGTTTTTT. The encoded protein is CASSSGTGVPGELFF.

V gene TRBV2 combines with J gene TRBJ2-3; 7 nucleotides match TRBD1. Unmatched junction bases numbered 5, after V lost 2 bases and J lost 3 bases. Germline CDR1 is SNHLY and CDR2 is FYNNEI. This CDR3 contains 15 residues. The CDR3 DNA sequence: TGTGCCAGCAGTGAAAGGGGGCAGGGGACAGATACGCAGTATTTT. Its translation is CASSERGQGTDTQYF.

The chain carries TRBV20-1 and TRBJ1-6, with D perhaps matching TRBD1 (6 bases). This CDR3 region has 15 residues. The germline gives CDR1 DFQATT, CDR2 SNEGSKA (reference sequence). The ends were cut back, 3 bases at V and 6 bases at J, with 15 bases in the middle. The CDR3 DNA reads TGCAGTGCTAGCCTGACAGGATTCGGTAATTCACCCCTCCACTTT. It is translated as CSASLTGFGNSPLHF.

This clonotype was seen only a few times. This chain links TRBV29-1 with TRBJ1-5; D gene unclear. Germline CDR1 and CDR2: SQVTM and ANQGSEA. The CDR3 spans 12 residues. V shed 4 bases and J shed 4 bases, with 8 bases lying between them. The CDR3 DNA reads as TGCAGCGTTGGAGGGAATAATCAGCCCCAGCATTTT. This codes for CSVGGNNQPQHF.

In its sample, this clonotype was seen a few times. This chain uses TRBV3-1 with TRBJ2-7, with 9 bases fitting TRBD1. In germline, CDR1 is LGHDT, CDR2 YNNKEL (reference sequence). Trimming at V came to 4 bases and at J to 5 bases, leaving 12 bases not matched to a gene. The CDR3 consists of 16 residues. The CDR3 region has the DNA TGTGCCAGCAGCCTCGGAACCGGGACAGGGTTCAACGAGCAGTACTTC. It encodes CASSLGTGTGFNEQYF.

This clonotype was counted a few times. V usage is TRBV11-2 and J usage is TRBJ2-2; a possible D gene is TRBD2 (5 bases). The germline V gene encodes CDR1 SGHAT and CDR2 FQNNGV. Trimming cost V 6 bases and J 7 bases, with 21 bases left between them. The CDR3 consists of 16 residues. CDR3 coding DNA: TGTGCCAGCAGGTCCATAGCGTCCAACCGATTCGGGGAGCTGTTTTTT. It encodes CASRSIASNRFGELFF.

This clonotype was found a few times. The chain combines TRBV6-5 with TRBJ1-5; a possible D gene is TRBD1 (5 bases). CDR1 is MNHEY, CDR2 SVGAGI, per germline. V was trimmed by 0 bases and J by 5 bases, leaving 14 bases between them. CDR3 size: 16 residues. CDR3 in amino acids: CASSYSFGGSDQPQHF. The CDR3 bases are TGTGCCAGCAGTTACTCCTTCGGGGGTTCGGATCAGCCCCAGCATTTT.

The rearrangement joins TRBV4-3 to TRBJ2-5; D is unclear. The V end lost 0 bases, the J end lost 0 bases, and 5 bases lay between the germline ends. The CDR3 length is 14 residues. The germline V gene has CDR1 LGHNA and CDR2 YSLEER. The CDR3 nucleotides read TGCGCCAGCAGCCAAGACGGGTACCAAGAGACCCAGTACTTC. Its protein is CASSQDGYQETQYF.

This clonotype has just one count. V is TRBV5-1 and J is TRBJ2-1; no definite D call. The V gene's germline CDR1 is SGHRS and CDR2 YFSETQ. V lost 0 bases, J lost 5 bases, and 12 bases lay in between. This CDR3 contains 15 residues. This CDR3 reads CASSLAPQLNNEQFF. In DNA, the CDR3 is TGCGCCAGCAGCTTGGCGCCACAACTGAACAATGAGCAGTTCTTC.

This clonotype was counted at least ten times. This rearrangement joins TRBV29-1 to TRBJ2-7; maybe TRBD1 (7 bases). Germline loops: CDR1 SQVTM, CDR2 ANQGSEA. The CDR3 extends over 16 amino acids. V lost 5 bases and J lost 2, with 22 bases in between. In DNA, the CDR3 is TGCAGCGTTAAGGGGGGACAGAAGTTCCCCACCTACGAGCAGTACTTC. Its translation: CSVKGGQKFPTYEQYF.

The chain has TRBV12-3 or TRBV12-4 and TRBJ1-1, with TRBD1 matching over 7 bases. V dropped 6 bases and J dropped 3; count of bases not matched to a gene: 13. The CDR3 is made up of 16 amino acids. CDR3: CASSYLGVRGDTEAFF. The CDR3 region has the DNA TGTGCCAGCAGCTACCTCGGGGTCAGGGGGGACACTGAAGCTTTCTTT.

The rearrangement uses TRBV20-1 and TRBJ2-1, with 9 bases identical to TRBD1. Germline V lookup: CDR1 DFQATT, CDR2 SNEGSKA (reference sequence). With 1 base clipped from V and 3 bases from J, the junction kept 10 bases outside the gene matches. This CDR3 has 17 residues. The CDR3 reads CSARAKTGQGGYNEQFF. Here the CDR3 DNA reads TGCAGTGCTAGAGCCAAAACGGGACAGGGTGGCTACAATGAGCAGTTCTTC.

This chain connects TRBV12-3 or TRBV12-4 to TRBJ1-5; unclear D gene. With 2 bases removed from V and 5 bases from J, the gap between germline ends came to 7 bases. CDR3 size: 13 residues. The CDR3 DNA sequence: TGTGCCAGCAGTTTACGGGATTATCAGCCCCAGCATTTT. This encodes CASSLRDYQPQHF.

This chain joins TRBV13 and TRBJ2-7; D is unclear. CDR1 PRHDT and CDR2 FYEKMQ come from the germline V gene (reference sequence). The V and J ends lost 0 bases and 2 bases respectively, with 11 bases between them. This CDR3 is built from 15 residues. Here the CDR3 DNA reads TGTGCCAGCAGCTTAGGTTCCCCCGGAGCCTACGAGCAGTACTTC. Amino acids: CASSLGSPGAYEQYF. The variable domain in full, with the rest retrieved from reference TRBV13 and TRBJ2-7, is AAGVIQSPRHLIKEKRETATLKCYPIPRHDTVYWYQQGPGQDPQFLISFYEKMQSDKGSIPDRFSAQQFSDYHSELNMSSLELGDSALYFCASSLGSPGAYEQYFGPGTRLTVT.

In its sample, this clonotype was seen a few times. The CDR3 bases are TGCAGTGCTAGAGATCCCCCTAGCGGGAGTTACGAGCAGTACTTC. It yields the protein CSARDPPSGSYEQYF. The rearrangement links TRBV20-1 to TRBJ2-7; 10 nucleotides align to TRBD2. V shed 0 bases and J 4 bases; nucleotides not matched to a gene: 6. The length of the CDR3 is 15 residues. Germline CDR1 and CDR2: DFQATT and SNEGSKA (reference sequence).

CDR3 bases: TGCGCCAGCAGCCGGGGAATTTCTAGCACAGATACGCAGTATTTT. This gives the protein CASSRGISSTDTQYF. The rearrangement links TRBV4-3 to TRBJ2-3, with unresolved D. The ends were cut back, 4 bases at V and 0 bases at J, with 11 bases in the middle. Germline CDR1 and CDR2: LGHNA and YSLEER. The CDR3 has 15 amino acids.

The chain links TRBV7-9 to TRBJ2-7; D remains ambiguous. This CDR3 region has 11 residues. V gave up 5 bases and J gave up 3 bases, with 5 bases separating them. Germline CDR1 reads SEHNR; CDR2 reads FQNEAQ (reference sequence). CDR3 loop: CASSKNYEQYF. The CDR3 DNA sequence: TGTGCCAGCAGCAAAAACTACGAGCAGTACTTC.

V usage is TRBV24-1 and J usage is TRBJ2-1; 7 bases map to TRBD1. In germline, CDR1 is KGHDR, CDR2 SFDVKD. V gave up 4 bases and J gave up 4 bases; unmatched junction bases: 15. This CDR3 comprises 18 residues. The CDR3, as DNA: TGTGCCACCAGTGACTCCAAGGCGGACAGGCCAATTTACAATGAGCAGTTCTTC. Translation gives CATSDSKADRPIYNEQFF.

The chain joins TRBV6-2 or TRBV6-3 to TRBJ2-3, with D perhaps TRBD1 (5 bases). The CDR3 has 15 residues. CDR1 is MNHEY, CDR2 SVGEGT, per germline. Trimming shortened V by 0 bases and J by 6 bases, and 13 bases separated the two germline ends. The CDR3 sequence is CASSYSVGVGDTQYF. CDR3 sequence (DNA): TGTGCCAGCAGTTACTCGGTAGGGGTAGGCGATACGCAGTATTTT.

The chain links TRBV5-6 to TRBJ2-2; 8 bases line up with TRBD2. Germline CDR1 reads SGHDT; CDR2 reads YYEEEE. CDR3 length: 15 residues. With V trimmed by 10 bases and J by 4 bases, 12 bases remained unmatched. CDR3 sequence reads: CASHTGGLSTGELFF. Here the CDR3 DNA reads TGTGCCTCGCACACGGGGGGGTTAAGCACCGGGGAGCTGTTTTTT.

V gene TRBV6-1 combines with J gene TRBJ1-2, with TRBD1 matching 8 bases. J was trimmed by 0 bases and V by 5 bases; bases with no gene match: 11. Germline V CDR1 and CDR2: MNHNS, SASEGT. The CDR3 loop spans 17 amino acids. CDR3 residues: CASSTTGTGPANYGYTF. CDR3 nucleotide sequence: TGTGCCAGCAGTACAACCGGGACAGGCCCTGCTAACTATGGCTACACCTTC.

In its sample, this clonotype was seen a few times. The chain recombines TRBV6-5 with TRBJ2-7; 8 nucleotides line up with TRBD2. The CDR3 runs to 15 residues. The germline V gene has CDR1 MNHEY and CDR2 SVGAGI. Trimming took 0 bases from V and 7 from J; bases not matched to a gene: 8. The DNA of the CDR3 is TGTGCCAGCAGTTACTCGATTGGACTAGCTCGGGAGCAGTACTTC. It codes for CASSYSIGLAREQYF.

This clonotype was seen many times. The chain has TRBV7-9 and TRBJ2-5; D might be TRBD1 (5 bases). The CDR3 runs 13 residues. The V and J ends lost 10 bases and 4 bases respectively, with 16 bases between them. Looked up from germline, CDR1 is SEHNR and CDR2 is FQNEAQ (reference sequence). The CDR3 bases are TGTGCCACCCCGCAGGGCGGTGGAGAGACCCAGTACTTC. This encodes CATPQGGGETQYF.

This clonotype has at least ten counts. This chain links TRBV28 with TRBJ1-5; D not certain. The V end lost 1 base, the J end lost 6 bases, and 10 bases lay between the germline ends. Germline V gene sequence: CDR1 MDHEN, CDR2 SYDVKM. The CDR3 runs to 14 residues. The CDR3 sequence is CASSLSWSGQPQHF. CDR3 nucleotides: TGTGCCAGCAGTTTATCATGGAGCGGTCAGCCCCAGCATTTT.

V and J are TRBV7-6 and TRBJ2-7; perhaps TRBD2 as D (5 bases). The CDR3 is made up of 14 amino acids. V gave up 5 bases and J gave up 0 bases, with 11 bases separating them. Looked up from germline, CDR1 is SGHVS and CDR2 is FNYEAQ. CDR3 coding DNA: TGTGCCAGCAGCCGGACTCAGAGCTCCTACGAGCAGTACTTC. As protein: CASSRTQSSYEQYF. Supplemented by reference TRBV7-6 and TRBJ2-7, the full variable domain reads GAGVSQSPRYKVTKRGQDVALRCDPISGHVSLYWYRQALGQGPEFLTYFNYEAQQDKSGLPNDRFSAERPEGSISTLTIQRTEQRDSAMYRCASSRTQSSYEQYFGPGTRLTVT.